This passage covers 22 T cell receptor beta chains from one sample sequenced in a study of control samples from healthy donors and cancer patients. Produced via immunoSEQ multiplex PCR; TCRdb's table is partial and in-frame only. The sample has about 55,000 clones; roughly 87% are singletons. Specimen: blood. The receptors stem from a middle-aged man in good health.

The gene calls are TRBV6-5 and TRBJ2-3; D assignment may be TRBD1 or TRBD2 (6 bases each). CDR3 size: 15 residues. Trimming cost V 2 bases and J 2 bases, with 11 bases left between them. Germline CDR1 is MNHEY and CDR2 is SVGAGI. In nucleotides, the CDR3 is TGTGCCAGCAGTTACAGCCGGGGGCCCACAGATACGCAGTATTTT. Translating it yields CASSYSRGPTDTQYF.

The rearrangement uses TRBV28 and TRBJ2-7, with TRBD2 identical over 9 bases. CDR1 is MDHEN, CDR2 SYDVKM, per germline. The V segment lost 3 bases and the J segment 4 bases; nucleotides outside the gene matches: 22. This CDR3 is built from 20 residues. The CDR3 loop is CASSFSGPSWAGGPRYEQYF. The CDR3 nucleotides are TGTGCCAGCAGTTTCTCGGGGCCATCCTGGGCGGGAGGGCCGAGGTACGAGCAGTACTTC.

The chain joins TRBV25-1 to TRBJ1-1; D gene uncertain. In germline, CDR1 is MGHDK, CDR2 SYGVNS. V was clipped by 5 bases and J by 6 bases, with 10 bases between them. The CDR3 length is 12 residues. CDR3 coding DNA: TGTGCCAGCAGTTCGGACTGGTCTGAAGCTTTCTTT. Translation: CASSSDWSEAFF.

V is TRBV28 and J is TRBJ1-1; the match to TRBD1 covers 9 bases. CDR1 and CDR2 (germline): MDHEN, SYDVKM. V was clipped by 6 bases and J by 2 bases; unmatched bases: 7. The CDR3 is 15 amino acids. Here the CDR3 reads CASRLDRGANTEAFF. The CDR3, as DNA: TGTGCCAGCAGGCTCGACAGGGGGGCAAACACTGAAGCTTTCTTT.

The chain joins TRBV18 to TRBJ1-1; 11 bases line up with TRBD1. CDR3 length equals 14 residues. V lost 3 bases and J lost 5; bases outside the gene matches: 2. Germline CDR1 and CDR2: KGHSH and LQKENI. Written as DNA, the CDR3 is TGTGCCAGCTCACCCCGGGACAGGGGGACTGAAGCTTTCTTT. The encoded protein is CASSPRDRGTEAFF.

The gene calls are TRBV27 and TRBJ1-5; the D gene is possibly TRBD1 (6 bases). The V gene lost 8 bases and the J gene lost 5 bases, with 22 bases spanning the gap. The CDR3 sequence is 16 residues long. CDR1 and CDR2 from the germline V gene are MNHEY and SMNVEV (reference sequence). The CDR3 here is CASSTHQMGAHQPQHF. CDR3 in DNA: TGTGCCAGCTCTACCCATCAGATGGGGGCTCATCAGCCCCAGCATTTT.

J is TRBJ1-5 and V is TRBV6-2 or TRBV6-3; tentatively, D is TRBD1 (5 bases). The germline V gene encodes CDR1 MNHEY and CDR2 SVGEGT. This CDR3 is 14 amino acids long. Trimming shortened V by 2 bases and J by 6 bases, and 11 bases separated the two germline ends. This chain's CDR3 is CASSYSLGAQPQHF. For the CDR3, the DNA is TGTGCCAGCAGTTACAGTCTTGGGGCTCAGCCCCAGCATTTT.

The chain couples TRBV11-2 to TRBJ2-5; 11 positions agree with TRBD2. This CDR3 has 16 residues. Germline loops: CDR1 SGHAT, CDR2 FQNNGV. Germline trimming cut 4 bases from V and 0 bases from J; bases unmatched to any gene: 4. The CDR3 nucleotides read TGTGCCAGCAGCTCGGGACTAGCGGCGTACCAAGAGACCCAGTACTTC. As protein: CASSSGLAAYQETQYF.

This clone occurred once. The CDR3 sequence is CASSLRGVVAGELFF. CDR3 bases: TGTGCCAGCAGCTTAAGGGGGGTTGTGGCCGGGGAGCTGTTTTTT. The chain employs TRBV11-3 and TRBJ2-2; possibly TRBD1 or TRBD2 for D (6 bases each). The CDR3 runs to 15 residues. Germline V gene data show CDR1 as SGHNT and CDR2 as YENEEA. Trimming removed 2 bases at V and 6 bases at J, with 13 bases between.

The table lists this clone with a count of one. The chain joins TRBV6-2 or TRBV6-3 to TRBJ2-1; D remains ambiguous. CDR1 is MNHEY, CDR2 SVGEGT, per germline. V gave up 6 bases and J gave up 10 bases, with 10 bases separating them. This CDR3 comprises 11 residues. The CDR3 spells CASSPRLEQFF. For the CDR3, the DNA is TGTGCCAGCAGCCCCCGATTAGAGCAGTTCTTC.

The chain has TRBV10-3 and TRBJ2-4; D is perhaps TRBD1 (5 bases). Germline V gene data show CDR1 as ENHRY and CDR2 as SYGVKD. The V and J ends lost 0 bases and 5 bases respectively, with 8 bases between them. CDR3 size: 14 residues. This CDR3 reads CAISESGRENIQYF. The CDR3 nucleotides read TGTGCCATCAGTGAGTCGGGCAGGGAAAACATTCAGTACTTC.

The genes are TRBV13 and TRBJ2-2, with D possibly called TRBD1 or TRBD2 (5 bases each). The CDR3 is 15 amino acids. Germline assignment: CDR1 PRHDT and CDR2 FYEKMQ (reference sequence). Trimming took off 5 bases at V and 2 bases at J, with 12 bases between the two ends. CDR3 protein: CASSPRDGNTGELFF. The CDR3 nucleotides read TGTGCCAGCAGCCCCCGGGACGGTAACACCGGGGAGCTGTTTTTT.

The V gene is TRBV5-1, the J gene TRBJ2-3; 7 nucleotides align to TRBD1. CDR3 length equals 15 residues. Germline-derived CDR1 and CDR2 are SGHRS and YFSETQ. V was clipped by 2 bases and J by 2 bases; unmatched bases: 5. The DNA of the CDR3 is TGCGCCAGCAGCTTTGGACAGGAGTTCACAGATACGCAGTATTTT. As protein: CASSFGQEFTDTQYF.

The chain recombines TRBV11-2 with TRBJ2-3, with 8 bases identical to TRBD2. The CDR3 covers 16 residues. Trimming took 9 bases from V and 5 from J; bases not matched to a gene: 16. Germline-derived CDR1 and CDR2 are SGHAT and FQNNGV. CDR3 in DNA: TGTGCCAGTACCGGGGAGGGTATCCTAGCGGGAGATACGCAGTATTTT. Amino acid sequence: CASTGEGILAGDTQYF.

The rearrangement links TRBV19 to TRBJ1-6; TRBD1 is a possible D gene (5 bases). The CDR3 runs 14 residues. Trimming left V 10 bases short and J 7 bases short, with 17 bases between. Germline-derived CDR1 and CDR2 are LNHDA and SQIVND (reference sequence). The CDR3: CATLDEGRNSPLHF. DNA of the CDR3: TGTGCCACCCTGGACGAGGGACGAAATTCACCCCTCCACTTT.

The rearrangement joins TRBV6-5 to TRBJ2-5; possible D gene TRBD1, 6 bases. The CDR3 consists of 15 residues. In germline, CDR1 is MNHEY, CDR2 SVGAGI. Here the CDR3 reads CTLSDPNRVGETQYF. CDR3 DNA: TGTACCCTCTCTGATCCAAACAGGGTAGGAGAGACCCAGTACTTC.

This chain links TRBV12-3 or TRBV12-4 with TRBJ2-4; tentatively, D is TRBD2 (6 bases). The CDR3 covers 13 residues. The V gene lost 7 bases and the J gene lost 6 bases, with 13 bases spanning the gap. The CDR3 sequence: CASKEAGRNIQYF. The CDR3 coding sequence is TGTGCCAGCAAAGAGGCCGGGAGAAACATTCAGTACTTC.

CDR3: CASSRGRDTEAFF. The CDR3 nucleotides read TGTGCCAGCAGCCGGGGGCGGGACACTGAAGCTTTCTTT. This rearrangement joins TRBV7-2 to TRBJ1-1, with D possibly being TRBD1 (6 bases). Trimming pared 5 bases from V and 3 bases from J, leaving 10 bases between. This CDR3 spans 13 amino acids. Germline assignment: CDR1 SGHTA and CDR2 FQGNSA.

This clone is a singleton in its sample. One end of the junction varies from germline; a read error may be responsible. The chain combines TRBV10-1 with TRBJ2-4; the D is unclear. The length of the CDR3 is 9 residues. Germline values: CDR1 WNHNN, CDR2 SYGVQD (reference sequence). CDR3 sequence (DNA): TGCGCCAGCAGCAATTCCTGGGCCTTC. Encoded protein: CASSNSWAF.

This clone was seen only once. This sequence joins TRBV9 and TRBJ2-3, with unresolved D. CDR1 and CDR2 from the germline V gene are SGDLS and YYNGEE. There are 12 residues in the CDR3. The V and J ends lost 3 bases and 2 bases respectively, with 4 bases between them. The DNA of the CDR3 is TGTGCCAGCAGCGAAAACACAGATACGCAGTATTTT. This encodes CASSENTDTQYF.

V and J are TRBV5-6 and TRBJ2-1; 7 nucleotides match TRBD2. The CDR3 totals 19 residues. CDR1 is SGHDT and CDR2 is YYEEEE in the germline V gene. V shed 5 bases and J 7 bases; nucleotides not matched to a gene: 24. CDR3 residues: CASSFAPSGTTLGWNEQFF. The CDR3 coding sequence is TGTGCCAGCAGTTTTGCCCCTAGCGGAACGACACTGGGGTGGAATGAGCAGTTCTTC.

The rearrangement uses TRBV19 and TRBJ1-5; the D gene is possibly TRBD1 (5 bases). The germline V and J ends were trimmed by 6 bases and 3 bases, with 15 bases remaining between them. Germline-derived CDR1 and CDR2 are LNHDA and SQIVND (reference sequence). The CDR3 has 15 residues. The CDR3 DNA reads as TGTGCCAGTAGCATGGGGGTATGGGACAATCAGCCCCAGCATTTT. Amino acids: CASSMGVWDNQPQHF.